This TCR beta chain derives from a study of beta chain features in type 1 diabetes listed by TCRdb under 2018. For context, the study as a whole: Patients and healthy donors did not differ in mean age, gender distribution, total cell number or subset yield. A total of 85 million to 140 million sorted cells were examined across all samples, and a strong correlation was observed between cell number per subset and RNA yield. The study compared the TCRB repertoires of sorted circulating CD4+ T cell subsets in recently diagnosed type 1 diabetes patients with those in matched healthy donors. Regulatory and stem cell-like memory subsets were obtained from only 8 patients and roughly eight healthy donors, while naive and central memory subsets were obtained from all 30 or so donors. Overall study outcomes, separate from this receptor: Naive, central memory and regulatory TCRB repertoires appeared to be more alike among patients than among healthy donors. Because cDNA was sequenced instead of genomic DNA, activated cells with high expression could be over-represented, although the groups did not differ in activation or CD3 levels. Shorter templates might be favored by PCR, yet because patient and control samples were amplified and corrected together, any such skew would affect both groups equally. In all four CD4+ subsets, TCRB CDR3 length was moderately but significantly shorter in type 1 diabetes patients. Only small numbers of individuals were included in the HLA sub-analyses, which left unresolved whether HLA type had any influence on TCRB rearrangement. Fewer insertions and more nucleotide deletions at VDJ recombination sites were observed in patients with type 1 diabetes, implying thymic rearrangement abnormalities.

All of the isolated RNA was reverse transcribed with the High Capacity cDNA Reverse Transcription Kit, so expressed TCRB transcripts were sequenced. Deep immunoSEQ sequencing was performed on naive, central memory and regulatory T cell samples, with an average of about 3.6 million total reads per sample. After sorted cells were lysed in RLT buffer, RNA was extracted with DNase-treated RNeasy Micro or Mini kits, with the choice depending on cell number. To prevent cross-contamination, each cell subset was processed individually, whereas patient and healthy donor samples were processed jointly. TCRB sequences were amplified from cDNA with the immunoSEQ multiplex PCR, producing 87-bp fragments spanning the CDR3 region. Sequencing of the amplicons was done on the Illumina HiSeq platform. The published analysis was carried out like this. PCR bias was computationally corrected using synthetic template baselines, reads within Hamming distance 2 were collapsed, and singletons that could not be merged were discarded. Reads were aligned to IMGT to assign V, D and J genes, CDR3 length, and insertions or deletions at six rearrangement sites. Clonotype counts were normalized to sorted cell number within each subset before computing true diversity and Gini coefficients with the tcR R package. The overlap coefficient, calculated on TCRB nucleotide sequences, was used to quantify repertoire sharing. In its TCRdb copy, this immuneACCESS table keeps in-frame sequences only and misses some clones. Where compared with another copy, unresolved V genes explain less than half of these, and the others have no known cause. For V, J and clone size, that table is used; D and trimming come from the DNA. A total of 160,000 or so clones appear in this sample, 9% of them only once. Together, the top ten hold about 0.65% of the sample.

The CDR3 spans 15 residues, from the cysteine through the phenylalanine. The only DNA kept is the CDR3, 45 bases in frame from the first base. The germline V gene gives CDR1 as SGHRS and CDR2 as YFSETQ. V is clipped by 4 bases and J by 8 bases, and the sequence between their germline boundaries is 19 bases long. A single peripheral blood draw of 90 to 150 mL on average was collected from each donor into heparinised tubes. A BD FACSAria II was used to sort naive, central memory, regulatory and stem cell-like memory CD4+ T cells with a panel that included CD45RO, CCR7, CD25, CD127, CD95 and CD27. A purity above 98% was achieved for all sorted populations. PBMCs were separated immediately by Lymphoprep density gradient centrifugation and were stained directly, without being cultured. To minimize batch effects, samples were stained and sorted in pairs, one healthy donor with one patient per experiment.

The table lists this clone with a few counts. Its antigen is currently not known. Base qualities are not provided; no much larger clone lies one nucleotide away. The V and J segments used are TRBV5-1 and TRBJ2-1; the D gene is perhaps TRBD2, on 6 matching bases. Sequenced input: central memory CD4+ T cells from blood. The TCR comes from a woman aged 25-40 years with type 1 diabetes. The nucleotides read TGCGCCAGCAGCCCGACCTCAACTAGCTTCCATGAGCAGTTCTTC. Its protein product is CASSPTSTSFHEQFF.